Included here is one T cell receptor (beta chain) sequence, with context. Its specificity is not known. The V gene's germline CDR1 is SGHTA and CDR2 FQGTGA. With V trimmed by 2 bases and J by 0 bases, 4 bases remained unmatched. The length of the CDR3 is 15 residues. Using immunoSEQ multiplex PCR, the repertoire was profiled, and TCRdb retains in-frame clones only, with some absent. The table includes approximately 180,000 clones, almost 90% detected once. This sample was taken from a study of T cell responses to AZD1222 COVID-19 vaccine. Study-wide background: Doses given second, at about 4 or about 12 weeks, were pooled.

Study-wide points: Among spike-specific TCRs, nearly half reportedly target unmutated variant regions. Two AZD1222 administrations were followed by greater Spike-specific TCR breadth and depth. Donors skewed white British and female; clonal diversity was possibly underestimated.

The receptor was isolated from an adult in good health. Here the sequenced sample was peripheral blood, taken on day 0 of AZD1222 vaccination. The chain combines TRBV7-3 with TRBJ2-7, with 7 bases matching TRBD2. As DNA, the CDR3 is TGTGCCAGCAGCTTAGGCGGGGGAATCTCCTACGAGCAGTACTTC. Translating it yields CASSLGGGISYEQYF.